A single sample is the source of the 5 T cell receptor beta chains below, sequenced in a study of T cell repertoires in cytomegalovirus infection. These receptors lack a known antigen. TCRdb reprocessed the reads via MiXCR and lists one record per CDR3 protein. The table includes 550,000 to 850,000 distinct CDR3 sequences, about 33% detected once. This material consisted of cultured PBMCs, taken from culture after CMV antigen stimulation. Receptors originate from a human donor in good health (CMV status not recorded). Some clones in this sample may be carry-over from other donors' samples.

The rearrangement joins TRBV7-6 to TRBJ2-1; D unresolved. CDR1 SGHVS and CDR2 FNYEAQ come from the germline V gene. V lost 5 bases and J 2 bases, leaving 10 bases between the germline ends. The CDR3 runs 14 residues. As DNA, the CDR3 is TGTGCCAGCAGCCCCAAGGTAGCCTACAATGAGCAGTTCTTC. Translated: CASSPKVAYNEQFF.

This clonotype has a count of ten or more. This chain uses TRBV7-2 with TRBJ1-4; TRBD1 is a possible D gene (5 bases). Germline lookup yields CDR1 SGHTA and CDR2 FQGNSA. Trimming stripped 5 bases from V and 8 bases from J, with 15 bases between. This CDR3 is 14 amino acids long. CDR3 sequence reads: CASSRDSSGEKLFF. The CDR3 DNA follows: TGTGCCAGCAGCAGAGACAGCAGTGGCGAAAAACTGTTTTTT.

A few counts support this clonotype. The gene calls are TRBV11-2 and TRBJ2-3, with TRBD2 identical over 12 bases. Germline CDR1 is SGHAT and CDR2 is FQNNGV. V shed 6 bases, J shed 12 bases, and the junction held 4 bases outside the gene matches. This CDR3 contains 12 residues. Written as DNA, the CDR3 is TGTGCCAGCAGTCCTAGCGGGAGGGAACAGTATTTT. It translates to CASSPSGREQYF.

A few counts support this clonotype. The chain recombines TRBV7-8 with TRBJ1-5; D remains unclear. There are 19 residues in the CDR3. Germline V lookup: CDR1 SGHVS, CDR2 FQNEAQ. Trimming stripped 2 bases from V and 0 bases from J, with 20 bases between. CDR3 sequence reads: CASSLLGRNVLYSNQPQHF. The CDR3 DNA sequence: TGTGCCAGCAGCTTATTGGGGAGGAACGTACTTTATAGCAATCAGCCCCAGCATTTT.

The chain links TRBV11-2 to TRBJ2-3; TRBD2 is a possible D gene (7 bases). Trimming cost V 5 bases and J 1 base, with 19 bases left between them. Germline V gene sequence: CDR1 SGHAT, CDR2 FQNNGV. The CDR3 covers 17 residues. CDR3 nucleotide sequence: TGTGCCAGCAGCCCGAGACCGCCGGGGGGCGGCACAGATACGCAGTATTTT. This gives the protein CASSPRPPGGGTDTQYF.